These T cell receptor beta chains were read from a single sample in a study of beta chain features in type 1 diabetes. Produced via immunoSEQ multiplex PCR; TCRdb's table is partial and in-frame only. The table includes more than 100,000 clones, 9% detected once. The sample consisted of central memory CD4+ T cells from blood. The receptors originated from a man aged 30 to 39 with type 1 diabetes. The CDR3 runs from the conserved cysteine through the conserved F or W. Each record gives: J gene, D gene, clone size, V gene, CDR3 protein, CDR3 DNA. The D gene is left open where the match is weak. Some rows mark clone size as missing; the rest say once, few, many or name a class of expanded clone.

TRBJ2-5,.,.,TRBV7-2,CASSQQGGRQETQYF,TGTGCCAGCAGCCAGCAGGGGGGCCGGCAAGAGACCCAGTACTTC
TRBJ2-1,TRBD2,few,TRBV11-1,CASSSTSGGAGNEQFF,TGTGCCAGCAGCTCAACTAGCGGGGGGGCTGGTAATGAGCAGTTCTTC
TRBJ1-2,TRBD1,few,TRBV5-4,CASSLAGGRGHYGYTF,TGTGCCAGCAGCTTGGCAGGGGGAAGAGGGCACTATGGCTACACCTTC
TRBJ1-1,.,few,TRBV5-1,CASSLIGPIGNTEAFF,TGCGCCAGCAGCTTGATTGGGCCGATTGGGAACACTGAAGCTTTCTTT
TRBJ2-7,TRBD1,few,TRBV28,CASRTGVDEQYF,TGTGCCAGTAGGACAGGGGTTGACGAGCAGTACTTC
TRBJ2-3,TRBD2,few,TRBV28,CASSPGLAGGGDTQYF,TGTGCCAGCAGCCCCGGACTAGCGGGGGGAGGAGATACGCAGTATTTT
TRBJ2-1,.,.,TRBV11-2,CASSLVGAEEQFF,TGTGCCAGCAGCTTAGTGGGAGCGGAGGAGCAGTTCTTC
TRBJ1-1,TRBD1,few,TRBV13,CASSNQDREATEAFF,TGTGCCAGCAGCAACCAAGACAGGGAGGCCACTGAAGCTTTCTTT
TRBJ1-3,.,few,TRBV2,CASSGWTGAGNTIYF,TGTGCCAGCAGTGGGTGGACTGGCGCTGGAAACACCATATATTTT
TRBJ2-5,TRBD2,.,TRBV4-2,CASSQVGETGGEETQYF,TGTGCCAGCAGCCAAGTAGGCGAAACGGGGGGGGAAGAGACCCAGTACTTC
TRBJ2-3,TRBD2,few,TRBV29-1,CSVGTSGGGTDTQYF,TGCAGCGTTGGGACTAGCGGGGGAGGCACAGATACGCAGTATTTT
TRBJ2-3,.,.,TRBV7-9,CASSSRGAGTDTQYF,TGTGCCAGCAGCTCCCGGGGGGCCGGGACAGATACGCAGTATTTT
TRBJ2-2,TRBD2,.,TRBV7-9,CASRTPGLVTGELFF,TGTGCCAGCAGGACGCCGGGACTAGTAACCGGGGAGCTGTTTTTT
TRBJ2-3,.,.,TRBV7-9,CASSLNSIADTQYF,TGTGCCAGCAGCTTAAACAGTATCGCCGATACGCAGTATTTT
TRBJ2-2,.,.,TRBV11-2,CASSRDGNTGELFF,TGTGCCAGCAGCCGAGATGGGAACACCGGGGAGCTGTTTTTT
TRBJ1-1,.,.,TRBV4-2,CASTSWSPGMNTEAFF,TGTGCCAGCACCTCCTGGTCCCCAGGGATGAACACTGAAGCTTTCTTT
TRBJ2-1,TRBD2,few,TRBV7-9,CASSRASGGNLGNEQFF,TGTGCCAGCAGCAGGGCTAGCGGGGGCAACTTGGGGAATGAGCAGTTCTTC
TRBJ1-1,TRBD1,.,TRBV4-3,CASSHRTGLDTEAFF,TGCGCCAGCAGCCACCGGACAGGGCTGGACACTGAAGCTTTCTTT
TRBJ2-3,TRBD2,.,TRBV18,CASSPLAGGTTDTQYF,TGTGCCAGCTCACCACTAGCGGGGGGAACCACAGATACGCAGTATTTT
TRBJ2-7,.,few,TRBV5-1,CASSLDFGIRYEQYF,TGCGCCAGCAGCTTGGATTTCGGGATTCGATACGAGCAGTACTTC
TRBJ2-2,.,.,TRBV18,CASSPPAGELFF,TGTGCCAGCTCACCTCCAGCCGGGGAGCTGTTTTTT
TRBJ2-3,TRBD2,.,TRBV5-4,CASSSAGASWDTQYF,TGTGCCAGCAGCTCAGCGGGGGCCTCATGGGATACGCAGTATTTT
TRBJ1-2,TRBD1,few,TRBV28,CASSLVTGGADYGYTF,TGTGCCAGCAGTTTAGTGACAGGGGGCGCTGACTATGGCTACACCTTC
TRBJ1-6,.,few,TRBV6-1,CASSEVGGKGSPLHF,TGTGCCAGCAGTGAAGTCGGGGGAAAGGGTTCACCCCTCCACTTT
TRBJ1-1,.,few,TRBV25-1,CASRVRTVRNTEAFF,TGTGCCAGCAGGGTAAGGACAGTTCGGAACACTGAAGCTTTCTTT
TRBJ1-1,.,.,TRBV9,CASSALGTLNTEAFF,TGTGCCAGCAGCGCCCTCGGGACACTGAACACTGAAGCTTTCTTT
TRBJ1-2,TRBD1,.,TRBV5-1,CASSEVRGQDYYGYTF,TGCGCCAGCAGCGAAGTCCGGGGACAGGATTACTATGGCTACACCTTC
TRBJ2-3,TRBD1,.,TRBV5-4,CASSFGTGGTDTQYF,TGTGCCAGCAGCTTCGGGACAGGGGGCACAGATACGCAGTATTTT
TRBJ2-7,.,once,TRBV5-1,CASSTSVADFSHEQYF,TGCGCCAGCAGCACTTCAGTAGCGGATTTTTCCCACGAGCAGTACTTC
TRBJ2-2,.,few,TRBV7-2,CASSPYTGELFF,TGTGCCAGCAGCCCGTACACCGGGGAGCTGTTTTTT
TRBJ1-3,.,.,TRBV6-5,CASSPGKGAGNTIYF,TGTGCCAGCAGCCCGGGTAAAGGGGCTGGAAACACCATATATTTT
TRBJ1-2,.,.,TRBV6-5,CASSYSLRSPYGYTF,TGTGCCAGCAGTTACTCGCTCAGATCTCCTTATGGCTACACCTTC
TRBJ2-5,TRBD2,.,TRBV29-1,CSVVVSGGADETQYF,TGCAGCGTTGTAGTCAGCGGGGGGGCCGATGAGACCCAGTACTTC
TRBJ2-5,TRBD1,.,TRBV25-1,CASSELGQGGQETQYF,TGTGCCAGCAGTGAATTAGGACAGGGGGGTCAAGAGACCCAGTACTTC
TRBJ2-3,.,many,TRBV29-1,CSVAIASTDTQYF,TGCAGCGTTGCAATAGCAAGCACAGATACGCAGTATTTT
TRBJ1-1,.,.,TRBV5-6,CASSTGLRNTEAFF,TGTGCCAGCAGCACTGGTTTAAGGAACACTGAAGCTTTCTTT
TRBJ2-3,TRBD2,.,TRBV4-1,CASSHSSSGGARWDTQYF,TGCGCCAGCAGCCATTCATCTAGCGGGGGGGCCCGGTGGGATACGCAGTATTTT
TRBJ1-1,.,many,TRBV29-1,CSVVNTEAFF,TGCAGCGTCGTGAACACTGAAGCTTTCTTT
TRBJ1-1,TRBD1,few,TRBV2,CASTEQDRGQAFF,TGTGCCAGCACGGAGCAGGACAGGGGGCAAGCTTTCTTT
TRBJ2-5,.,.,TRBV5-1,CASSPQGGGQETQYF,TGCGCCAGCAGCCCTCAAGGGGGGGGTCAAGAGACCCAGTACTTC
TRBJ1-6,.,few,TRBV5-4,CASSFGAGESPLHF,TGTGCCAGCAGCTTTGGGGCAGGGGAATCACCCCTCCACTTT
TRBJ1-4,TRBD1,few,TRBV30,CAWSGTGNGEKLFF,TGTGCCTGGAGTGGGACAGGGAATGGTGAAAAACTGTTTTTT
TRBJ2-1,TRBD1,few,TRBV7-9,CASAGGSYNEQFF,TGTGCCAGCGCAGGGGGTTCCTACAATGAGCAGTTCTTC
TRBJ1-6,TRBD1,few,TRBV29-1,CSVEDRASLHF,TGCAGCGTTGAGGACAGGGCCTCCCTCCACTTT
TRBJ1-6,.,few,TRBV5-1,CASSLDRANSPLHF,TGCGCCAGCAGCTTGGACAGGGCTAATTCACCCCTCCACTTT
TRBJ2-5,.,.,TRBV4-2,CASSAGGAGETQYF,TGTGCCAGCAGCGCTGGGGGGGCAGGGGAGACCCAGTACTTC
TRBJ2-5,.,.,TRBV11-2,CASSLGPRETQYF,TGTGCCAGCAGCTTAGGCCCTCGGGAGACCCAGTACTTC
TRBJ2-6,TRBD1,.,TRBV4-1,CASSQDSSDRVGSGANVLTF,TGCGCCAGCAGCCAAGATTCGTCGGACAGGGTAGGCTCTGGGGCCAACGTCCTGACTTTC
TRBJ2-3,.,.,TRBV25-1,CASSVSTDTQYF,TGTGCCAGCAGTGTCTCCACAGATACGCAGTATTTT
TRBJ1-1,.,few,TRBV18,CASSPAENTEAFF,TGTGCCAGCTCACCGGCAGAGAACACTGAAGCTTTCTTT
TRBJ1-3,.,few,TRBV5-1,CASSYTGTQATGNTIYF,TGCGCCAGCAGCTATACCGGGACACAGGCTACTGGAAACACCATATATTTT